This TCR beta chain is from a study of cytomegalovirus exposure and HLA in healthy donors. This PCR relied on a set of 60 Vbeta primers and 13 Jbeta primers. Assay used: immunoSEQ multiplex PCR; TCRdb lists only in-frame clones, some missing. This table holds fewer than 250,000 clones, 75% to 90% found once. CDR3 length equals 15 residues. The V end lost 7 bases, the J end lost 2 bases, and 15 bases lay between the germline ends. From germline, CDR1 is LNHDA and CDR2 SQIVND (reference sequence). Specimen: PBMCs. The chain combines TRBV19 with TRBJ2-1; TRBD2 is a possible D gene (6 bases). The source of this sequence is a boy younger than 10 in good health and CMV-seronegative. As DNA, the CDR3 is TGTGCCAGTACTGATCCGGGACTCCCCTACAATGAGCAGTTCTTC. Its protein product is CASTDPGLPYNEQFF.